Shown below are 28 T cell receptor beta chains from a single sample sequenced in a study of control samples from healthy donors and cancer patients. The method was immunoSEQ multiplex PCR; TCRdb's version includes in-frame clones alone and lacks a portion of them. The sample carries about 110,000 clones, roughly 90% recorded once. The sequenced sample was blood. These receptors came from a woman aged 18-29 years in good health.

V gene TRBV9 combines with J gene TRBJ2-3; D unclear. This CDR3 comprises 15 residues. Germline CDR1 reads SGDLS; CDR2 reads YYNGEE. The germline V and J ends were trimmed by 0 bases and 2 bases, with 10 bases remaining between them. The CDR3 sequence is CASSVGLTNTDTQYF. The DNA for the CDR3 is TGTGCCAGCAGCGTAGGACTCACGAACACAGATACGCAGTATTTT.

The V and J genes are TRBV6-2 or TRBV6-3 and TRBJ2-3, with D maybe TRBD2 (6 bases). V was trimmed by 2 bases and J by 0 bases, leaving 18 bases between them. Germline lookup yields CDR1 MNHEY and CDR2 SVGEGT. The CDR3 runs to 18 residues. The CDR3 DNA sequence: TGTGCCAGCAGTTACGAAGGTCTAGCGAGAAATAGCACAGATACGCAGTATTTT. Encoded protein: CASSYEGLARNSTDTQYF.

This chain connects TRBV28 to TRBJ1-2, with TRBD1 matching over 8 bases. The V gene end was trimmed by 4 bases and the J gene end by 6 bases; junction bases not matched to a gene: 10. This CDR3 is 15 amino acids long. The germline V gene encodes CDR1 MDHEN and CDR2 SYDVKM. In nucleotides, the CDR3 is TGTGCCAGCAGTTACAGTCAGGGGGCAGGAGATGGCTACACCTTC. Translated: CASSYSQGAGDGYTF.

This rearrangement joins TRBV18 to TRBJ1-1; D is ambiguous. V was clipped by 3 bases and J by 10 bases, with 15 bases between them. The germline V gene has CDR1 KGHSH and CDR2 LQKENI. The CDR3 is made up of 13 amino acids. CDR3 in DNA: TGTGCCAGCTCACCCTCTCAGACATCGGGAGCTTTCTTT. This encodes CASSPSQTSGAFF.

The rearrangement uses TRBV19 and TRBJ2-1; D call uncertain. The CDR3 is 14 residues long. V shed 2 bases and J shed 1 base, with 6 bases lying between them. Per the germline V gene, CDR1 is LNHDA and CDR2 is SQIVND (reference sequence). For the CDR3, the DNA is TGTGCCAGTAGTATACAGCAGTCCTACAATGAGCAGTTCTTC. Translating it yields CASSIQQSYNEQFF.

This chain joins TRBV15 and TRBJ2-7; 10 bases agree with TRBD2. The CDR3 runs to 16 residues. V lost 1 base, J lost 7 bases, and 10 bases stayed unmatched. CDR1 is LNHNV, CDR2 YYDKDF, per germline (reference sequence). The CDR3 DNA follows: TGTGCCACCAGCAGAGGAAGAAGCGGGAGGGTCTCTGAGCAGTACTTC. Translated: CATSRGRSGRVSEQYF.

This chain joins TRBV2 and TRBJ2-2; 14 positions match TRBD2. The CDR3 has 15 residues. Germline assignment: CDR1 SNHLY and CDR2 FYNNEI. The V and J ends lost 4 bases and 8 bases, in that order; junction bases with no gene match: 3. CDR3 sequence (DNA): TGTGCCAGCAGTGGACTAGCGGGGGGGCGTGGGGAGCTGTTTTTT. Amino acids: CASSGLAGGRGELFF.

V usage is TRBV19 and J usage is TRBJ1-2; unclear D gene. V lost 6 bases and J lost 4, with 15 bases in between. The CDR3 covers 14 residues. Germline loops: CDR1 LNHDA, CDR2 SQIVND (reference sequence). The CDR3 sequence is CASSSLREPYGYTF. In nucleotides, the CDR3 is TGTGCCAGTAGCTCCCTCCGGGAGCCCTATGGCTACACCTTC. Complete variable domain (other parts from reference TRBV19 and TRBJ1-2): DGGITQSPKYLFRKEGQNVTLSCEQNLNHDAMYWYRQDPGQGLRLIYYSQIVNDFQKGDIAEGYSVSREKKESFPLTVTSAQKNPTAFYLCASSSLREPYGYTFGSGTRLTVV.

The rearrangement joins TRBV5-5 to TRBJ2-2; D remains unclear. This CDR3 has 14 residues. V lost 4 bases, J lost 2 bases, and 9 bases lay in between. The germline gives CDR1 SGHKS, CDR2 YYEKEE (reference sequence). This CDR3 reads CASSIRANTGELFF. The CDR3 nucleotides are TGTGCCAGCAGCATTCGGGCCAACACCGGGGAGCTGTTTTTT.

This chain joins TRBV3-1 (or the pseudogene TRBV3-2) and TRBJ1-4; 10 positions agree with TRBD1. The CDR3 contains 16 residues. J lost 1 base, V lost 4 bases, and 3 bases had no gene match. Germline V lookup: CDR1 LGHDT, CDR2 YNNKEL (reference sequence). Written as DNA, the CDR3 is TGTGCCAGCAGCCCCCGGGACAGGGGAACTAATGAAAAACTGTTTTTT. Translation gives CASSPRDRGTNEKLFF.

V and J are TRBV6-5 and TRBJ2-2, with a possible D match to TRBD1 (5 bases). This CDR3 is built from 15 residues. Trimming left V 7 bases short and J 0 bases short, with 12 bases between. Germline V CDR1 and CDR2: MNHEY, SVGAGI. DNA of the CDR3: TGTGCCAGCAAGTTTGGGGCCGCGAACACCGGGGAGCTGTTTTTT. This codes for CASKFGAANTGELFF.

The CDR3 DNA reads as TGTGCCAGCAGCCCTCTAGCGAGCCGGGGCACCGGGGAGCTGTTTTTT. Its translation: CASSPLASRGTGELFF. The chain is built from TRBV7-6 and TRBJ2-2, with D maybe TRBD2 (6 bases). CDR1 is SGHVS, CDR2 FNYEAQ, per germline. Trimming took 5 bases from V and 4 from J, leaving 17 bases between them. CDR3 length equals 16 residues. The variable domain in full, with the rest retrieved from reference TRBV7-6 and TRBJ2-2, is GAGVSQSPRYKVTKRGQDVALRCDPISGHVSLYWYRQALGQGPEFLTYFNYEAQQDKSGLPNDRFSAERPEGSISTLTIQRTEQRDSAMYRCASSPLASRGTGELFFGEGSRLTVL.

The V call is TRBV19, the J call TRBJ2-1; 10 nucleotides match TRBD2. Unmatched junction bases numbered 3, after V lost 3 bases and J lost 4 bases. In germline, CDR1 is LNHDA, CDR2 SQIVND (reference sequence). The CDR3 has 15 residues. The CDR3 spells CASSILAGDYNEQFF. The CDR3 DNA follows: TGTGCCAGTAGTATTCTAGCGGGAGATTACAATGAGCAGTTCTTC.

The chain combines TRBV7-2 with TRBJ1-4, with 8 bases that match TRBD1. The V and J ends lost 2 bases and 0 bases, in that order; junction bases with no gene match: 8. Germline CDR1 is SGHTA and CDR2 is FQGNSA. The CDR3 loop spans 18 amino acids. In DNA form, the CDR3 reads TGTGCCAGCAGCTTAATCCGGACAGGGAAAACAACTAATGAAAAACTGTTTTTT. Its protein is CASSLIRTGKTTNEKLFF.

The CDR3 bases are TGTGCCAGTAGTACCCCCGGGACAGATTATAATTCACCCCTCCACTTT. Translating it yields CASSTPGTDYNSPLHF. V usage is TRBV19 and J usage is TRBJ1-6; 7 bases line up with TRBD1. The trim removed 4 bases at V and 4 bases at J, leaving 7 bases unmatched. The CDR3 runs 16 residues. Germline V gene data show CDR1 as LNHDA and CDR2 as SQIVND (reference sequence).

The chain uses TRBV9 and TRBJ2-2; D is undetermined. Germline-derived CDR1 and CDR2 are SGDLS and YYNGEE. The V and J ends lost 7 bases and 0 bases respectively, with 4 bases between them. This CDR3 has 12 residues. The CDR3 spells CASRANTGELFF. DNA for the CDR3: TGTGCCAGCCGCGCGAACACCGGGGAGCTGTTTTTT.

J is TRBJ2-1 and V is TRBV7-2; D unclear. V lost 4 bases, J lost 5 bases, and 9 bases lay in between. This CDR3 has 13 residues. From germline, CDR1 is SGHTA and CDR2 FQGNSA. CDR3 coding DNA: TGTGCCAGCAGCTCGGCTAGGGACAATGAGCAGTTCTTC. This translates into CASSSARDNEQFF. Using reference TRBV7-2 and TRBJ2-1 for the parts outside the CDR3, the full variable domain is GAGVSQSPSNKVTEKGKDVELRCDPISGHTALYWYRQSLGQGLEFLIYFQGNSAPDKSGLPSDRFSAERTGGSVSTLTIQRTQQEDSAVYLCASSSARDNEQFFGPGTRLTVL.

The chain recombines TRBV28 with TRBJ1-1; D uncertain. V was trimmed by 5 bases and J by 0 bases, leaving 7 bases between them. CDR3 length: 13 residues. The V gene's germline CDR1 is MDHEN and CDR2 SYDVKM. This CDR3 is CASSLPMNTEAFF. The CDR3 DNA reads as TGTGCCAGCAGTCTACCTATGAACACTGAAGCTTTCTTT.

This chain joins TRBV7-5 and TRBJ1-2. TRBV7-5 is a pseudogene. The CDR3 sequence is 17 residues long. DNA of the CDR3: TGTGCCAGAAGCTTATTAACCCGAGGGGGGGAGTCTTATGGCTACACCTTC. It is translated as CARSLLTRGGESYGYTF.

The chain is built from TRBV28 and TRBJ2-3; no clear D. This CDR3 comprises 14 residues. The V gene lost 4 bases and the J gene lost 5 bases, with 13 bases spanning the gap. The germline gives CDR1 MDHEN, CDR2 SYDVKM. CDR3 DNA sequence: TGTGCCAGCAGTTCGCCCCCCGGACGAGATACGCAGTATTTT. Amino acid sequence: CASSSPPGRDTQYF. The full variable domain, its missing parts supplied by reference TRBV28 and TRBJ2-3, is DVKVTQSSRYLVKRTGEKVFLECVQDMDHENMFWYRQDPGLGLRLIYFSYDVKMKEKGDIPEGYSVSREKKERFSLILESASTNQTSMYLCASSSPPGRDTQYFGPGTRLTVL.

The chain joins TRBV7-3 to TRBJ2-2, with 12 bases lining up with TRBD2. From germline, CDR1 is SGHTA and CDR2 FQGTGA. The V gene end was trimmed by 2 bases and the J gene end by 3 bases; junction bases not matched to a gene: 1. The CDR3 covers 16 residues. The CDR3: CASSLLAGGDTGELFF. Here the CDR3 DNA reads TGTGCCAGCAGCTTACTAGCGGGAGGGGACACCGGGGAGCTGTTTTTT.

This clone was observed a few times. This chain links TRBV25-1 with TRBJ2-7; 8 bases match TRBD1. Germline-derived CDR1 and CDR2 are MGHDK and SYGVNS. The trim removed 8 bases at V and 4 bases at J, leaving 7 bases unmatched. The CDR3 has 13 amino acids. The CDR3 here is CASQGTGLYEQYF. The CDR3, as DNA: TGTGCCAGCCAGGGGACAGGTCTATACGAGCAGTACTTC.

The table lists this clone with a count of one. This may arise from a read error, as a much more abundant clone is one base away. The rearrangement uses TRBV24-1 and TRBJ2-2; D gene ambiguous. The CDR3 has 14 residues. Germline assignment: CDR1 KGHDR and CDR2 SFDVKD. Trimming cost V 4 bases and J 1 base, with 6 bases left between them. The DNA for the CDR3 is TGTGCCACCAGTGAGGGAAAGAACACCGGGGAGCTGTTTTTT. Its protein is CATSEGKNTGELFF.

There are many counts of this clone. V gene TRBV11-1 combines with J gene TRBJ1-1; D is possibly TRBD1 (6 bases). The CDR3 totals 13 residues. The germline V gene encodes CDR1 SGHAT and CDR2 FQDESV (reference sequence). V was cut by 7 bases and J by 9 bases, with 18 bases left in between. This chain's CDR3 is CASTLGGPGKAFF. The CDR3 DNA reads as TGTGCCAGCACCCTTGGGGGGCCCGGGAAAGCTTTCTTT.

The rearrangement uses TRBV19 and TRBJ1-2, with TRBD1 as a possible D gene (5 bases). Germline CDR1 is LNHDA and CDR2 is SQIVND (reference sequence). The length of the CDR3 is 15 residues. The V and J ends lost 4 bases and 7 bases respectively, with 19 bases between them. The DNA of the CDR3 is TGTGCCAGTAGTAACCCGCCTTGGGGCGCCGGTGGCTACACCTTC. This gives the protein CASSNPPWGAGGYTF. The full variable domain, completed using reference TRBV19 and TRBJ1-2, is DGGITQSPKYLFRKEGQNVTLSCEQNLNHDAMYWYRQDPGQGLRLIYYSQIVNDFQKGDIAEGYSVSREKKESFPLTVTSAQKNPTAFYLCASSNPPWGAGGYTFGSGTRLTVV.

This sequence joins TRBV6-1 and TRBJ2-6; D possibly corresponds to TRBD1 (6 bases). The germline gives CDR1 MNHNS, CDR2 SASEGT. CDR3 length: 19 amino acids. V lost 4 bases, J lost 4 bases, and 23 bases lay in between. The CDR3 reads CASSALYIGTGTGANVLTF. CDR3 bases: TGTGCCAGCAGTGCTCTCTACATTGGCACAGGGACCGGGGCCAACGTCCTGACTTTC.

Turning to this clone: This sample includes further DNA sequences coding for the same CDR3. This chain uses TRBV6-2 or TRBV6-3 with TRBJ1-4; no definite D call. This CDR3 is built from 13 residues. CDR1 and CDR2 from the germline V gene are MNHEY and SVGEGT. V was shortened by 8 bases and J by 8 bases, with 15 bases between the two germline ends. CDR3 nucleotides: TGTGCCAGCCGCCTAATGGAGTGGGAAAAACTGTTTTTT. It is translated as CASRLMEWEKLFF.

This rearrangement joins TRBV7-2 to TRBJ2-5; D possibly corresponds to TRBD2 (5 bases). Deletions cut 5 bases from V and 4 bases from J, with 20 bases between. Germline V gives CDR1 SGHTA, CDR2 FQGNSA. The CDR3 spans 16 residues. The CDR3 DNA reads TGTGCCAGCAGCGCGCGAACTAGTTTGGTTGGAGAGACCCAGTACTTC. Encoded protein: CASSARTSLVGETQYF. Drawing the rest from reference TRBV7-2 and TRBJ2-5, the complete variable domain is GAGVSQSPSNKVTEKGKDVELRCDPISGHTALYWYRQSLGQGLEFLIYFQGNSAPDKSGLPSDRFSAERTGGSVSTLTIQRTQQEDSAVYLCASSARTSLVGETQYFGPGTRLLVL.